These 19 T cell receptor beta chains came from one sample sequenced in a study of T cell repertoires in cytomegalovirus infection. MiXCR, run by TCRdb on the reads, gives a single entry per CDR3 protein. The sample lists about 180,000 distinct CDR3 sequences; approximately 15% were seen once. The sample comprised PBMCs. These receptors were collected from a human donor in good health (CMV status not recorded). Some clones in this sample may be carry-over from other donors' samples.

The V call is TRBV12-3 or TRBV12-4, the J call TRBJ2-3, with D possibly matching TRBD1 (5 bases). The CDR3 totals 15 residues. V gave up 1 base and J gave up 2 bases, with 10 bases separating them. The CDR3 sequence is CASSLEGGHTDTQYF. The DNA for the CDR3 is TGTGCCAGCAGTTTAGAAGGTGGACACACAGATACGCAGTATTTT.

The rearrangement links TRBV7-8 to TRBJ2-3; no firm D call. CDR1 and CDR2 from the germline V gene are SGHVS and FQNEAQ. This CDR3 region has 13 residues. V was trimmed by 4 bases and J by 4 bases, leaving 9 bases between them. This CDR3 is CASSSLMSDTQYF. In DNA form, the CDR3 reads TGTGCCAGCAGCTCTCTGATGTCAGATACGCAGTATTTT.

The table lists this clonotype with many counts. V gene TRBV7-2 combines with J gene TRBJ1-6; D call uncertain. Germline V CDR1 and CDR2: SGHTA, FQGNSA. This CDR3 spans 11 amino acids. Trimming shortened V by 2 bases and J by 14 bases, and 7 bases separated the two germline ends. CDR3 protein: CASSLPLTLHF. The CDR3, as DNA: TGTGCCAGCAGCTTACCCCTCACCCTCCACTTT. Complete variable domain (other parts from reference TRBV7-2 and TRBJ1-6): GAGVSQSPSNKVTEKGKDVELRCDPISGHTALYWYRQSLGQGLEFLIYFQGNSAPDKSGLPSDRFSAERTGGSVSTLTIQRTQQEDSAVYLCASSLPLTLHFGNGTRLTVT.

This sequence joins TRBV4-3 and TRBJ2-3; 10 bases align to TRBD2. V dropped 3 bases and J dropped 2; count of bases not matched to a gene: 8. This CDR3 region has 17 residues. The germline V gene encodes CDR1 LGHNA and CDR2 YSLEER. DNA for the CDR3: TGCGCCAGCAGCCATCCTCTAGCGGGAGTCCCCACAGATACGCAGTATTTT. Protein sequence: CASSHPLAGVPTDTQYF.

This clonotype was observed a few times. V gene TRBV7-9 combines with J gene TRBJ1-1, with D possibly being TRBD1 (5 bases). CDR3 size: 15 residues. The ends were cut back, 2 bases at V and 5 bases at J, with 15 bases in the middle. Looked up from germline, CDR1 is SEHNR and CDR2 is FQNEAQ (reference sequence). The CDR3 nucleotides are TGTGCCAGCAGCTTAAGAGGGGCTGGGTGGACTGAAGCTTTCTTT. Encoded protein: CASSLRGAGWTEAFF.

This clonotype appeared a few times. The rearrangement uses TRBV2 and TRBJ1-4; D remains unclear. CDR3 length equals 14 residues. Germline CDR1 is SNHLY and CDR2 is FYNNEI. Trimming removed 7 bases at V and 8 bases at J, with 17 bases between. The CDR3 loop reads CASTGRNVREKLFF. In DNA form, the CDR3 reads TGTGCCAGCACCGGACGGAATGTGAGAGAAAAACTGTTTTTT.

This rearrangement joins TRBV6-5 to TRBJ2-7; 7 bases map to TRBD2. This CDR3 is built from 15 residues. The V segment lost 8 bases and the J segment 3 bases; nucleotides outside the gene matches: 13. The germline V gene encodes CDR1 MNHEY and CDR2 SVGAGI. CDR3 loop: CASQARGTTIYEQYF. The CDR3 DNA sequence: TGTGCCAGCCAGGCCCGGGGGACTACCATCTACGAGCAGTACTTC.

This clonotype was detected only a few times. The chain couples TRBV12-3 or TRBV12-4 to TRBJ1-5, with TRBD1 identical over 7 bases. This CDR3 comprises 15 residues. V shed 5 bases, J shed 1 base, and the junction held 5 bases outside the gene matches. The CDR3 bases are TGTGCCAGCAGTGTTACAGGGGCCAGCAATCAGCCCCAGCATTTT. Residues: CASSVTGASNQPQHF.

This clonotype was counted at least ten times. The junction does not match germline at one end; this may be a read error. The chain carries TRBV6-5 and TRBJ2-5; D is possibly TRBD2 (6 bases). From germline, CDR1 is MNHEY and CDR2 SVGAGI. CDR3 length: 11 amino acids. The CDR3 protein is CATPGLSARDF. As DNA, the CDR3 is TGTGCCACTCCGGGACTTAGTGCTCGGGACTTC.

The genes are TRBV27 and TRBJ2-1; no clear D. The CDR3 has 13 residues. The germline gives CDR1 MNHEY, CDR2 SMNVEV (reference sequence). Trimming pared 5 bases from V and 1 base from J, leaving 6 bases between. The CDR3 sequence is CASSPVSYNEQFF. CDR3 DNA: TGTGCCAGCAGTCCGGTTTCCTACAATGAGCAGTTCTTC.

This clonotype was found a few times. This CDR3 is CASSPGTPRETQYF. CDR3 nucleotide sequence: TGTGCCAGCAGCCCCGGGACTCCGCGTGAGACCCAGTACTTC. V and J are TRBV27 and TRBJ2-5; tentative D call: TRBD2 (6 bases). The ends were cut back, 6 bases at V and 5 bases at J, with 16 bases in the middle. CDR1 and CDR2 from the germline V gene are MNHEY and SMNVEV (reference sequence). The CDR3 has 14 residues.

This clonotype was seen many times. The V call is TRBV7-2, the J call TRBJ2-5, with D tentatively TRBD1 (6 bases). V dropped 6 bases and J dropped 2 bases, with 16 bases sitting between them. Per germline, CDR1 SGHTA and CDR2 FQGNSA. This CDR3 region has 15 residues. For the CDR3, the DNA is TGTGCCAGCAGTCTAGCCACAGGGACACAAGAGACCCAGTACTTC. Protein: CASSLATGTQETQYF.

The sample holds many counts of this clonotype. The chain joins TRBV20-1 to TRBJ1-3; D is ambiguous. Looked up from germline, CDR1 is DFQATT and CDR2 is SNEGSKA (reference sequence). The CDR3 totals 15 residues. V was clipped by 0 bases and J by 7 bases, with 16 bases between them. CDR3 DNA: TGCAGTGCTAGAGACAGGCCCACCGAAGGGAACACCATATATTTT. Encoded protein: CSARDRPTEGNTIYF.

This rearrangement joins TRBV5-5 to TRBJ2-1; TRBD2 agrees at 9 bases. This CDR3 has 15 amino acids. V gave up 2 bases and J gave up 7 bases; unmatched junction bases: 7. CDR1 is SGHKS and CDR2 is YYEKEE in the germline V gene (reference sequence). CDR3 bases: TGTGCCAGCAGCTTCCTAGCGGGGTTTACAAATGAGCAGTTCTTC. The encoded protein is CASSFLAGFTNEQFF.

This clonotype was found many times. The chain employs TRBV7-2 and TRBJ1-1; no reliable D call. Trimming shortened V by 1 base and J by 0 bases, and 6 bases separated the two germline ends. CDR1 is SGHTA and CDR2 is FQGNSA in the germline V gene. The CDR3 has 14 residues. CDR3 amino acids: CASSLEFMNTEAFF. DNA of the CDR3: TGTGCCAGCAGCTTAGAGTTCATGAACACTGAAGCTTTCTTT.

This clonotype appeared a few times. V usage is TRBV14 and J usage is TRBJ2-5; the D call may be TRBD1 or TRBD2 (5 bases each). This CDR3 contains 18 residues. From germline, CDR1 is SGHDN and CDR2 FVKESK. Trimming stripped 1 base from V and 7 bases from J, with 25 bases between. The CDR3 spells CASSQAFSPFGAEGTQYF. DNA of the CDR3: TGTGCCAGCAGCCAAGCCTTCTCCCCGTTCGGGGCCGAGGGGACCCAGTACTTC.

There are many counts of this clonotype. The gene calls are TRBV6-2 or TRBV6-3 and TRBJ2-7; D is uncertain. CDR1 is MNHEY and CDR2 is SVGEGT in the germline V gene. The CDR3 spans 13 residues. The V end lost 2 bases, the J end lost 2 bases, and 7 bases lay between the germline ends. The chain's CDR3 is CASSYARTYEQYF. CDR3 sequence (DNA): TGTGCCAGCAGTTACGCCAGAACCTACGAGCAGTACTTC.

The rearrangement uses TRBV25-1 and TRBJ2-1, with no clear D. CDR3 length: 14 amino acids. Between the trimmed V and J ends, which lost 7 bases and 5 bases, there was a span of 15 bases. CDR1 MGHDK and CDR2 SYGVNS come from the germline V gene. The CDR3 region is CASTALGRNNEQFF. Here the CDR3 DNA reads TGTGCCAGCACTGCGTTAGGGCGGAACAATGAGCAGTTCTTC.

CDR3 bases: TGTGCCAGCAGCTATAACAGGGGGATCTACGAGCAGTACTTC. It codes for CASSYNRGIYEQYF. The V call is TRBV7-6, the J call TRBJ2-7, with TRBD1 identical over 8 bases. The CDR3 loop spans 14 amino acids. CDR1 and CDR2 from the germline V gene are SGHVS and FNYEAQ. With 4 bases clipped from V and 3 bases from J, the junction kept 5 bases outside the gene matches.